The clone carrying this T cell receptor beta chain has only a few counts. Its cognate antigen is unknown. TCRdb recomputed calls from the 5' RACE reads with MiXCR, one row per CDR3 protein. In the table there are approximately 400,000 distinct CDR3 sequences, approximately 25% of which are singletons. The sample originates from a study of T-cell memory formation after mild COVID-19. On the study more broadly: Clustering of TCRs was largely donor specific. Study-wide points: Nothing confirmed that second-wave clones peaking on day 37 were specific for SARS-CoV-2.

The germline CDR1 and CDR2 sequences are SGHRS and YFSETQ. The CDR3 has 16 amino acids. Trimming shortened V by 2 bases and J by 4 bases, and 16 bases separated the two germline ends. The sequence came from an adult woman who had mild COVID-19 (a few samples of this study predate the infection). Cell type and time point are not known. Sample: PBMCs or a T cell subset sorted from them (not recorded which). V and J are TRBV5-1 and TRBJ1-3; TRBD1 might be the D (5 bases). CDR3 coding DNA: TGCGCCAGCAGCTTTGGGAGGGGAGCGCGGGGAAACACCATATATTTT. The encoded protein is CASSFGRGARGNTIYF.